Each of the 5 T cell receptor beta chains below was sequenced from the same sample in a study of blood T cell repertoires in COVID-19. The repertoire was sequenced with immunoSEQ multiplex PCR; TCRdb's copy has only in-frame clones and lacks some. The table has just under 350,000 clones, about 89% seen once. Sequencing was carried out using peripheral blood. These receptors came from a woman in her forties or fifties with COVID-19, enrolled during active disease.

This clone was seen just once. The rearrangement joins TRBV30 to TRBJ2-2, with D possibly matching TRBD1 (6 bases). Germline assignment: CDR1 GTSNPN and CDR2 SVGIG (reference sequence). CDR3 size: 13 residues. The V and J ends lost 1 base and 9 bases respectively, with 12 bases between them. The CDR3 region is CAWSGQADRELFF. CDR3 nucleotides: TGTGCCTGGAGTGGACAGGCGGACCGGGAGCTGTTTTTT.

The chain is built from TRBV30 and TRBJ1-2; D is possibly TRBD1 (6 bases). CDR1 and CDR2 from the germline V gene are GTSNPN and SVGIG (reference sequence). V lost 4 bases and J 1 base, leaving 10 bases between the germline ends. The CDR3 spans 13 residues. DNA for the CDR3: TGTGCCTGGAAAGTCAGGGGTAACTATGGCTACACCTTC. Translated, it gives CAWKVRGNYGYTF.

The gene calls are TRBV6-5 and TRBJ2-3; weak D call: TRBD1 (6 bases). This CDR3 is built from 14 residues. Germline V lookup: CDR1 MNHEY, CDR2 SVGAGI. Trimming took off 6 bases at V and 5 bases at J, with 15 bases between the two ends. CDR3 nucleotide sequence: TGTGCCAGCAGATCACAGGGCTTTGGAGATACGCAGTATTTT. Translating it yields CASRSQGFGDTQYF.

The CDR3 protein is CASSERRNTNEKLFF. CDR3 sequence (DNA): TGTGCCAGCAGTGAAAGGCGGAATACTAATGAAAAACTGTTTTTT. The chain combines TRBV2 with TRBJ1-4, with D hard to call. CDR1 is SNHLY, CDR2 FYNNEI, per germline. The V gene lost 2 bases and the J gene lost 2 bases, with 9 bases spanning the gap. This CDR3 spans 15 amino acids.

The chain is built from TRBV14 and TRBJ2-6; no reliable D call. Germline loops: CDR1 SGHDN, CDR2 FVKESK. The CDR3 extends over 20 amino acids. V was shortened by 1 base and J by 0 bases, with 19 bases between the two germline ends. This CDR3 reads CASSQARFPAVLSGANVLTF. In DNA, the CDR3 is TGTGCCAGCAGCCAAGCTAGGTTCCCAGCCGTTCTCTCTGGGGCCAACGTCCTGACTTTC.